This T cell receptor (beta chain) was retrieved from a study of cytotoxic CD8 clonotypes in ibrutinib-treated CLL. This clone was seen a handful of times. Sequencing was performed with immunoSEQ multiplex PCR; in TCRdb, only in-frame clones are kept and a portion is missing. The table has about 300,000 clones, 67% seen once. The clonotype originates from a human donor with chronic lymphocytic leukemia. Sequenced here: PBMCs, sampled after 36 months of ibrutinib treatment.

The CDR3 sequence: CASRGSVRPQHF. The CDR3 DNA follows: TGTGCCAGCAGGGGGTCGGTACGGCCCCAGCATTTT. The rearrangement joins TRBV28 to TRBJ1-5; no clear D gene. V shed 6 bases and J shed 9 bases, with 12 bases lying between them. The V gene's germline CDR1 is MDHEN and CDR2 SYDVKM. The CDR3 sequence is 12 residues long. The full variable domain, rest sourced from reference TRBV28 and TRBJ1-5, is DVKVTQSSRYLVKRTGEKVFLECVQDMDHENMFWYRQDPGLGLRLIYFSYDVKMKEKGDIPEGYSVSREKKERFSLILESASTNQTSMYLCASRGSVRPQHFGDGTRLSIL.